These 26 T cell receptor beta chains were all obtained from the same sample, sequenced in a study of blood T cell repertoires in COVID-19. Data came from immunoSEQ multiplex PCR; TCRdb stores just in-frame clones and leaves some out. The sample has hundreds of thousands of clones, about 90% seen once. Material for sequencing was PBMCs or T cells enriched from blood (not recorded which). The receptors derive from a woman in her twenties or thirties who had recovered from COVID-19.

Only a few counts were recorded for this clone. J is TRBJ2-5 and V is TRBV2, with TRBD2 matching 7 bases. Losses at the gene ends were 9 bases for V and 5 bases for J; bases not matched to a gene: 9. The V gene's germline CDR1 is SNHLY and CDR2 FYNNEI. The CDR3 loop spans 13 amino acids. For the CDR3, the DNA is TGTGCCAGTAAGCGGGGAGCAGGGGAGACCCAGTACTTC. Encoded protein: CASKRGAGETQYF.

The chain uses TRBV29-1 and TRBJ1-4; 8 bases map to TRBD1. V lost 3 bases and J lost 5; bases outside the gene matches: 8. CDR1 and CDR2 (germline): SQVTM, ANQGSEA. CDR3 length: 15 amino acids. In DNA form, the CDR3 reads TGCAGCGTTGACTCCGGACAGGGAGAAAATGAAAAACTGTTTTTT. It codes for CSVDSGQGENEKLFF.

The chain has TRBV19 and TRBJ1-1; D remains ambiguous. This CDR3 is 12 amino acids long. The V end was cut by 1 base, the J end by 7 bases, with 7 bases between. Per germline, CDR1 LNHDA and CDR2 SQIVND (reference sequence). The CDR3 protein is CASSIGPDEAFF. The DNA for the CDR3 is TGTGCCAGTAGTATAGGGCCTGATGAAGCTTTCTTT.

The chain combines TRBV6-5 with TRBJ1-2, with TRBD1 matching 7 bases. The CDR3 covers 15 residues. V trimming: 3 bases; J trimming: 3 bases; junction bases outside the gene matches: 7. The germline CDR1 and CDR2 sequences are MNHEY and SVGAGI. The chain's CDR3 is CASSYIGTAHYGYTF. DNA of the CDR3: TGTGCCAGCAGTTATATAGGGACAGCTCACTATGGCTACACCTTC.

The J gene is TRBJ1-5, the V gene TRBV3-1 (or the pseudogene TRBV3-2), with TRBD1 matching over 7 bases. V was clipped by 1 base and J by 7 bases; unmatched bases: 10. The germline CDR1 and CDR2 sequences are LGHDT and YNNKEL (reference sequence). The length of the CDR3 is 16 residues. DNA of the CDR3: TGTGCCAGCAGCCAAGGCTCCACAGGGGTAGGGCAGCCCCAGCATTTT. This gives the protein CASSQGSTGVGQPQHF.

The J gene is TRBJ1-1, the V gene TRBV9; D is undetermined. The CDR3 extends over 12 amino acids. Per the germline V gene, CDR1 is SGDLS and CDR2 is YYNGEE. Trimming cost V 0 bases and J 8 bases, with 8 bases left between them. The CDR3 sequence: CASSVVTAEAFF. CDR3 nucleotides: TGTGCCAGCAGCGTAGTAACAGCCGAAGCTTTCTTT.

The chain joins TRBV7-2 to TRBJ2-2; possible D gene TRBD1, 6 bases. The germline gives CDR1 SGHTA, CDR2 FQGNSA. CDR3 length: 18 amino acids. The V and J ends lost 2 bases and 7 bases respectively, with 23 bases between them. CDR3 amino acids: CASSLFGRIGTMNGELFF. The CDR3, as DNA: TGTGCCAGCAGCTTATTCGGCCGAATCGGGACAATGAACGGGGAGCTGTTTTTT.

The CDR3 DNA reads TGTGCCAGCAGGGAGCGGGGTAGCAATCAGCCCCAGCATTTT. It is translated as CASRERGSNQPQHF. V and J are TRBV6-5 and TRBJ1-5; no clear D. This CDR3 spans 14 amino acids. The germline gives CDR1 MNHEY, CDR2 SVGAGI. The ends were cut back, 6 bases at V and 0 bases at J, with 9 bases in the middle.

The rearrangement joins TRBV2 to TRBJ1-2; D might be TRBD1 (6 bases). Trimming pared 11 bases from V and 4 bases from J, leaving 14 bases between. This CDR3 contains 12 residues. The germline V gene encodes CDR1 SNHLY and CDR2 FYNNEI. The CDR3 DNA follows: TGTGCCCGACAGGACCCTCGCTATGGCTACACCTTC. Encoded protein: CARQDPRYGYTF.

The genes are TRBV27 and TRBJ1-5; 7 bases fit TRBD1. Unmatched junction bases numbered 9, after V lost 6 bases and J lost 7 bases. The CDR3 totals 14 residues. Per germline, CDR1 MNHEY and CDR2 SMNVEV (reference sequence). The CDR3 nucleotides are TGTGCCAGCAGCCTGACAGGGCCCCACCAGCCCCAGCATTTT. Translation gives CASSLTGPHQPQHF.

This chain connects TRBV5-1 to TRBJ1-4; 11 bases agree with TRBD1. The CDR3 runs to 14 residues. V shed 6 bases, J shed 7 bases, and the junction held 5 bases outside the gene matches. Germline assignment: CDR1 SGHRS and CDR2 YFSETQ. Written as DNA, the CDR3 is TGCGCCAGCACCGGACAGGGGGCTTCTGAAAAACTGTTTTTT. As protein: CASTGQGASEKLFF. The full variable domain, in which reference TRBV5-1 and TRBJ1-4 provide the parts outside the CDR3, is KAGVTQTPRYLIKTRGQQVTLSCSPISGHRSVSWYQQTPGQGLQFLFEYFSETQRNKGNFPGRFSGRQFSNSRSEMNVSTLELGDSALYLCASTGQGASEKLFFGSGTQLSVL.

V gene TRBV27 combines with J gene TRBJ2-7, with 12 nucleotides matching TRBD2. The germline gives CDR1 MNHEY, CDR2 SMNVEV (reference sequence). With V trimmed by 4 bases and J by 2 bases, 0 bases remained unmatched. The CDR3 covers 14 residues. CDR3 in DNA: TGTGCCAGCAGTTGGACTAGCGGGGCCTACGAGCAGTACTTC. Encoded protein: CASSWTSGAYEQYF.

J is TRBJ1-3 and V is TRBV3-1 (or the pseudogene TRBV3-2), with 10 bases aligning to TRBD1. In germline, CDR1 is LGHDT, CDR2 YNNKEL (reference sequence). The CDR3 extends over 16 amino acids. J was trimmed by 4 bases and V by 4 bases; bases with no gene match: 7. CDR3 DNA: TGTGCCAGCAGCCTTGCCGGGACAGGGGTCGGAAACACCATATATTTT. This translates into CASSLAGTGVGNTIYF.

This clone came up once. V and J are TRBV19 and TRBJ1-3; D is undetermined. The germline gives CDR1 LNHDA, CDR2 SQIVND (reference sequence). Between the trimmed V and J ends, which lost 3 bases and 0 bases, there was a span of 12 bases. The CDR3 runs 16 residues. The CDR3 spells CASSMPRSYSGNTIYF. The CDR3 nucleotides read TGTGCCAGTAGTATGCCGAGATCCTACTCTGGAAACACCATATATTTT. The full variable domain, in which reference TRBV19 and TRBJ1-3 provide the parts outside the CDR3, is DGGITQSPKYLFRKEGQNVTLSCEQNLNHDAMYWYRQDPGQGLRLIYYSQIVNDFQKGDIAEGYSVSREKKESFPLTVTSAQKNPTAFYLCASSMPRSYSGNTIYFGEGSWLTVV.

The chain couples TRBV28 to TRBJ2-7, with 11 nucleotides matching TRBD1. The CDR3 length is 14 residues. Germline V gene lookup returns CDR1 MDHEN and CDR2 SYDVKM. J lost 2 bases, V lost 4 bases, and 1 base had no gene match. The CDR3 DNA follows: TGTGCCAGCAGTTCGGGACAGGGGGCCTACGAGCAGTACTTC. Translating gives CASSSGQGAYEQYF. The whole variable domain, remainder taken from reference TRBV28 and TRBJ2-7, is DVKVTQSSRYLVKRTGEKVFLECVQDMDHENMFWYRQDPGLGLRLIYFSYDVKMKEKGDIPEGYSVSREKKERFSLILESASTNQTSMYLCASSSGQGAYEQYFGPGTRLTVT.

The J gene is TRBJ2-1, the V gene TRBV7-6; TRBD2 might be the D (6 bases). The CDR3 sequence is 15 residues long. The germline V gene encodes CDR1 SGHVS and CDR2 FNYEAQ. V lost 1 base and J lost 9, with 16 bases in between. Here the CDR3 reads CASSLGEAGWGEQFF. CDR3 DNA sequence: TGTGCCAGCAGCTTAGGGGAGGCAGGGTGGGGTGAGCAGTTCTTC.

The chain uses TRBV29-1 and TRBJ1-1, with 9 bases fitting TRBD1. CDR3 size: 12 residues. The ends lost 1 base at V and 10 bases at J; junction bases unmatched: 4. CDR1 and CDR2 from the germline V gene are SQVTM and ANQGSEA. This CDR3 reads CSVEGETGGAFF. CDR3 nucleotides: TGCAGCGTTGAAGGGGAGACAGGGGGAGCTTTCTTT.

V gene TRBV28 combines with J gene TRBJ2-7; tentative D call: TRBD1 (5 bases). Germline V gives CDR1 MDHEN, CDR2 SYDVKM. The CDR3 has 15 residues. V lost 1 base to trimming and J lost 0 bases, with 10 bases between them. The CDR3 loop is CASSLYRSSSYEQYF. The CDR3 DNA follows: TGTGCCAGCAGTTTATACAGGTCTAGCTCCTACGAGCAGTACTTC.

The chain employs TRBV7-9 and TRBJ1-4, with 8 bases fitting TRBD1. The ends lost 5 bases at V and 7 bases at J; junction bases unmatched: 9. The CDR3 length is 15 residues. CDR1 is SEHNR, CDR2 FQNEAQ, per germline (reference sequence). CDR3 DNA: TGTGCCAGCAGCACCACGGGACAGGTTCTTGAAAAACTGTTTTTT. It yields the protein CASSTTGQVLEKLFF.

The genes are TRBV27 and TRBJ1-2; 7 nucleotides match TRBD1. There are 13 residues in the CDR3. The trim removed 5 bases at V and 6 bases at J, leaving 6 bases unmatched. From germline, CDR1 is MNHEY and CDR2 SMNVEV (reference sequence). This chain's CDR3 is CASSLKTGNGYTF. DNA for the CDR3: TGTGCCAGCAGTCTAAAGACAGGGAATGGCTACACCTTC.

Only a few counts were recorded for this clone. J is TRBJ2-2 and V is TRBV4-1; D is undetermined. From germline, CDR1 is MGHRA and CDR2 YSYEKL. This CDR3 region has 13 residues. Trimming left V 4 bases short and J 6 bases short, with 9 bases between. The CDR3 region is CASSPGTAGELFF. The CDR3 DNA is TGCGCCAGCAGCCCAGGAACCGCCGGGGAGCTGTTTTTT.

This chain joins TRBV5-4 and TRBJ1-1; 7 bases map to TRBD1. Germline CDR1 reads SGHNT; CDR2 reads YYREEE (reference sequence). J was trimmed by 5 bases and V by 4 bases; bases with no gene match: 14. The CDR3 is 16 amino acids. The CDR3 region is CASSPNGQAGRTEAFF. For the CDR3, the DNA is TGTGCCAGCAGCCCAAACGGACAGGCGGGTCGTACTGAAGCTTTCTTT.

The table lists this clone with a few counts. This rearrangement joins TRBV2 to TRBJ2-2, with 7 nucleotides matching TRBD1. Unmatched junction bases numbered 5, after V lost 7 bases and J lost 6 bases. Per the germline V gene, CDR1 is SNHLY and CDR2 is FYNNEI. This CDR3 has 13 residues. The CDR3 spells CASKGQGAGELFF. The CDR3 DNA sequence: TGTGCCAGCAAGGGGCAGGGGGCCGGGGAGCTGTTTTTT.

This chain uses TRBV5-6 with TRBJ1-1; the D gene is possibly TRBD1 (6 bases). Germline CDR1 is SGHDT and CDR2 is YYEEEE. This CDR3 comprises 15 residues. Trimming stripped 1 base from V and 1 base from J, with 11 bases between. The CDR3 is CASSLWTVSNTEAFF. CDR3 nucleotide sequence: TGTGCCAGCAGCTTGTGGACAGTATCGAACACTGAAGCTTTCTTT.

The V call is TRBV5-1, the J call TRBJ1-4; the match to TRBD1 covers 7 bases. Trimming took 4 bases from V and 3 from J; bases not matched to a gene: 9. Germline CDR1 SGHRS, CDR2 YFSETQ. This CDR3 contains 16 residues. CDR3 amino acids: CASSPQTGAANEKLFF. Here the CDR3 DNA reads TGCGCCAGCAGCCCCCAAACAGGGGCCGCTAATGAAAAACTGTTTTTT. The full variable domain, in which reference TRBV5-1 and TRBJ1-4 provide the parts outside the CDR3, is KAGVTQTPRYLIKTRGQQVTLSCSPISGHRSVSWYQQTPGQGLQFLFEYFSETQRNKGNFPGRFSGRQFSNSRSEMNVSTLELGDSALYLCASSPQTGAANEKLFFGSGTQLSVL.

This sequence joins TRBV19 and TRBJ1-5, with TRBD1 matching 7 bases. The V and J ends lost 6 bases and 4 bases, in that order; junction bases with no gene match: 9. The CDR3 is 15 amino acids. The germline gives CDR1 LNHDA, CDR2 SQIVND (reference sequence). CDR3 bases: TGTGCCAGTAGGGCAACAGGGGTGGGGAATCAGCCCCAGCATTTT. Amino acids: CASRATGVGNQPQHF.